This T cell receptor beta chain originates from a study of blood T cell repertoires in COVID-19. Study-level background: Samples taken during acute and convalescent COVID-19 were collected in the United States, Italy and Spain. T cells, B-cell-depleted T cells, or PBMCs supplied cDNA or gDNA.

Per the authors' pipeline: Counts of nucleated cells, estimated from reference gene primer amplification, were obtained. The data were produced by immunoSEQ multiplex PCR, yet TCRdb's version contains in-frame clones alone and is incomplete. Clone size and the V and J calls come from that table; the DNA yielded D and trimming. This sample yields 300,000 to 350,000 clones, of which approximately 82% are seen a single time; 3% belongs to the top ten. The CDR3 spans 16 residues. The germline gives CDR1 SGHTA, CDR2 FQGTGA. V was pared by 5 bases and J by 6 bases, with 14 bases of the junction left unmatched.

The chain uses TRBV7-3 and TRBJ2-7; 9 positions agree with TRBD1. The sample consisted of peripheral blood. This TCR was recovered from a man younger than 45 with active or convalescent COVID-19. The CDR3 spells CASSEIGGTGRREQYF. The DNA of the CDR3 is TGTGCCAGCAGCGAAATCGGGGGGACAGGGCGGCGCGAGCAGTACTTC.